The present entry profiles one T cell receptor beta chain with its context. Its specificity is not known. The data were taken from a study of T cell responses to AZD1222 COVID-19 vaccine. Study in general: Second-dose groups at about 4 or about 12 weeks were pooled.

Findings and limits, study-wide: As reported, nearly half of all spike-specific TCRs target variant regions that are unmutated. Every sample of the repertoires postdated the peak T cell response. CD4 TCRs associated with vaccination spanned spike, dominating at 160-218 and 743-854.

Germline-derived CDR1 and CDR2 are LNHDA and SQIVND (reference sequence). V shed 4 bases, J shed 4 bases, and the junction held 3 bases outside the gene matches. CDR3 length: 15 residues. TCRdb's table, derived via immunoSEQ multiplex PCR, lists solely in-frame clones and lacks some. The data contain 90,000 to 100,000 clones, over 75% of them singletons. The TCR sequence derives from an adult in good health. The chain couples TRBV19 to TRBJ2-5, with 13 bases lining up with TRBD2. Here the sequenced sample was peripheral blood, taken on day 0 of AZD1222 vaccination. The CDR3 DNA follows: TGTGCCAGTAGTAGGGGACTAGCGGGACTAGAGACCCAGTACTTC. The encoded protein is CASSRGLAGLETQYF.